Sequencing of this T cell receptor (beta chain) was carried out in a study of OX40 agonist ivuxolimab in advanced cancers. Libraries were prepared by immunoSEQ multiplex PCR; TCRdb keeps only in-frame clonotypes and omits some of them. The repertoire holds over 85,000 clones, with roughly nine tenths as singletons. Trimming cost V 5 bases and J 5 bases, with 10 bases left between them. Germline V gives CDR1 LNHDA, CDR2 SQIVND (reference sequence). This CDR3 is 13 amino acids long. V gene TRBV19 combines with J gene TRBJ2-1, with a possible D match to TRBD2 (5 bases). The sequencing used CD4+ or CD8+ T cells sorted from blood, collected in a trial of the OX40 agonist ivuxolimab. The sequence was collected from an adult with an advanced solid tumor such as melanoma, head and neck, liver or kidney cancer. The CDR3 DNA reads as TGTGCCAGTAGTGAGGGAGCTAACAATGAGCAGTTCTTC. Translating gives CASSEGANNEQFF.